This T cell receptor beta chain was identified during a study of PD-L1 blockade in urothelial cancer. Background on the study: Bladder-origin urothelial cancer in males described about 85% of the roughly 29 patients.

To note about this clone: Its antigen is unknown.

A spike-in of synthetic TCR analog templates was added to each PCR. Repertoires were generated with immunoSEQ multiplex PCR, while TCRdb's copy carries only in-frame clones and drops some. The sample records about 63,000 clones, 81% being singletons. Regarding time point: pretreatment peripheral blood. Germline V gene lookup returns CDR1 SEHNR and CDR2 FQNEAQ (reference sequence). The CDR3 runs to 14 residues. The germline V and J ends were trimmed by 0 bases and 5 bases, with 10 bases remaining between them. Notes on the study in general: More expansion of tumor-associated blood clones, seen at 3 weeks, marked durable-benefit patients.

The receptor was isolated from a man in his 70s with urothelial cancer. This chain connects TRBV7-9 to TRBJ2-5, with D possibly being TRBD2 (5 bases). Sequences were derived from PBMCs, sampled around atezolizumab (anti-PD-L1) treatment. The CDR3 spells CASSLARVGETQYF. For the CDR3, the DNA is TGTGCCAGCAGCTTAGCGCGGGTCGGGGAGACCCAGTACTTC. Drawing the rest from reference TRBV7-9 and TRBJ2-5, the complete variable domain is DTGVSQNPRHKITKRGQNVTFRCDPISEHNRLYWYRQTLGQGPEFLTYFQNEAQLEKSRLLSDRFSAERPKGSFSTLEIQRTEQGDSAMYLCASSLARVGETQYFGPGTRLLVL.